These 31 T cell receptor beta chains originate from one sample sequenced in a study of cytomegalovirus exposure and HLA in healthy donors (dated by TCRdb to between 2016 and 2019). Libraries were made using the immunoSEQ multiplex PCR assay. The multiplex PCR relied on a mix of 60 forward primers for TCR Vbeta segments and 13 reverse primers for TCR Jbeta segments. The immuneACCESS repertoire file appears here via TCRdb, limited to in-frame rearrangements. These files lack a portion of the clones; in checked studies, under half of the deficit traces to unresolved V genes, and the cause of the others is not known. The sample table holds 110,000 to 150,000 clones, of which 73% were seen once. The ten top clones hold 1% to 1.5% of the sample. The sequenced material came from PBMCs. All receptors derive from a middle-aged woman in good health and CMV-seronegative.

The gene calls are TRBV11-2 and TRBJ2-4; D unclear. The germline V gene encodes CDR1 SGHAT and CDR2 FQNNGV. With 4 bases removed from V and 1 base from J, the gap between germline ends came to 14 bases. The CDR3 extends over 16 amino acids. The chain's CDR3 is CASSSRDFSAKNIQYF. CDR3 sequence (DNA): TGTGCCAGCAGCTCACGAGACTTTAGCGCCAAAAACATTCAGTACTTC.

This clone came up once. The rearrangement links TRBV27 to TRBJ2-3; 10 nucleotides line up with TRBD1. This CDR3 is 14 amino acids long. CDR1 MNHEY and CDR2 SMNVEV come from the germline V gene (reference sequence). The ends lost 5 bases at V and 6 bases at J; junction bases unmatched: 5. The CDR3 here is CASSVDRGQDTQYF. The DNA of the CDR3 is TGTGCCAGCAGTGTCGACAGGGGGCAGGATACGCAGTATTTT.

The J gene is TRBJ2-1, the V gene TRBV4-1, with TRBD1 as a possible D gene (5 bases). V gave up 1 base and J gave up 9 bases, with 10 bases separating them. Germline values: CDR1 MGHRA, CDR2 YSYEKL. The CDR3 consists of 13 residues. The CDR3 loop is CASSQVTGAEQFF. The CDR3 DNA reads TGCGCCAGCAGCCAAGTCACAGGCGCTGAGCAGTTCTTC.

The CDR3 region is CASRTGGTNEKLFF. CDR3 coding DNA: TGTGCCAGCCGGACAGGGGGAACTAATGAAAAACTGTTTTTT. This rearrangement joins TRBV6-1 to TRBJ1-4, with 10 bases that match TRBD1. From germline, CDR1 is MNHNS and CDR2 SASEGT. The length of the CDR3 is 14 residues. V gave up 8 bases and J gave up 1 base; unmatched junction bases: 1.

The J gene is TRBJ1-1, the V gene TRBV2, with TRBD1 identical over 7 bases. Trimming removed 6 bases from V and 4 bases from J; junction bases left unmatched: 17. Germline lookup yields CDR1 SNHLY and CDR2 FYNNEI. CDR3 length equals 17 residues. In nucleotides, the CDR3 is TGTGCCAGCAGCGCCCCCTCAGGGGGGCCAGGGGGCACTGAAGCTTTCTTT. This translates into CASSAPSGGPGGTEAFF.

The chain joins TRBV11-2 to TRBJ1-3, with 9 bases identical to TRBD1. CDR3 length equals 18 residues. V shed 5 bases and J 1 base; nucleotides not matched to a gene: 12. Germline loops: CDR1 SGHAT, CDR2 FQNNGV. The CDR3 is CASSPTGTGYLSGNTIYF. The CDR3 DNA is TGTGCCAGCAGCCCAACCGGGACAGGGTATCTATCTGGAAACACCATATATTTT. Full variable domain (remainder filled in from reference TRBV11-2 and TRBJ1-3): EAGVAQSPRYKIIEKRQSVAFWCNPISGHATLYWYQQILGQGPKLLIQFQNNGVVDDSQLPKDRFSAERLKGVDSTLKIQPAKLEDSAVYLCASSPTGTGYLSGNTIYFGEGSWLTVV.

V is TRBV10-2 and J is TRBJ2-1; a weak D match, TRBD1 (5 bases). This CDR3 is 13 amino acids long. From germline, CDR1 is WSHSY and CDR2 SAAADI. V was shortened by 6 bases and J by 1 base, with 7 bases between the two germline ends. The chain's CDR3 is CASRGESYNEQFF. In DNA form, the CDR3 reads TGCGCCAGCAGAGGGGAATCCTACAATGAGCAGTTCTTC.

This clone was picked up a small number of times. Within the sample, other DNA sequences also encode this same CDR3. The chain recombines TRBV4-3 with TRBJ1-1; D gene unclear. V lost 0 bases, J lost 2 bases, and 4 bases lay in between. The CDR3 length is 13 residues. Germline V gene lookup returns CDR1 LGHNA and CDR2 YSLEER. CDR3 in DNA: TGCGCCAGCAGCCAAGATCTAAACACTGAAGCTTTCTTT. This translates into CASSQDLNTEAFF.

The chain has TRBV7-8 and TRBJ2-7, with a weak D call TRBD2 (6 bases). The V gene's germline CDR1 is SGHVS and CDR2 FQNEAQ. Between the trimmed V and J ends, which lost 0 bases and 7 bases, there was a span of 13 bases. The length of the CDR3 is 14 residues. The CDR3 DNA reads as TGTGCCAGCAGCTTAGCGACGGGAGTGGGGGAGCAGTACGTC. Amino acid sequence: CASSLATGVGEQYV.

V usage is TRBV4-1 and J usage is TRBJ2-3; 12 bases fit TRBD2. Germline values: CDR1 MGHRA, CDR2 YSYEKL. The V gene end was trimmed by 6 bases and the J gene end by 2 bases; junction bases not matched to a gene: 9. The CDR3 is made up of 17 amino acids. The CDR3 spells CASRPGGLAGNTDTQYF. CDR3 DNA sequence: TGCGCCAGCAGACCCGGTGGACTAGCGGGGAACACAGATACGCAGTATTTT.

The V call is TRBV10-1, the J call TRBJ1-1; D call uncertain. Germline CDR1 reads WNHNN; CDR2 reads SYGVQD (reference sequence). The CDR3 covers 10 residues. Trimming cost V 6 bases and J 11 bases, with 10 bases left between them. CDR3 sequence: CASRPRRAFF. CDR3 sequence (DNA): TGCGCCAGCAGGCCCCGGCGGGCTTTCTTT.

This chain's CDR3 is CASSYGTGVGGYTF. The CDR3 DNA follows: TGTGCCAGCAGTTACGGGACAGGGGTCGGGGGCTACACCTTC. The rearrangement uses TRBV6-6 and TRBJ1-2; 10 nucleotides agree with TRBD1. The CDR3 covers 14 residues. The germline gives CDR1 MNHNY, CDR2 SVGAGI (reference sequence). V lost 2 bases to trimming and J lost 8 bases; unmatched junction nucleotides: 5.

The rearrangement uses TRBV7-9 and TRBJ1-1; tentative D call: TRBD1 (6 bases). Germline V gene data show CDR1 as SEHNR and CDR2 as FQNEAQ (reference sequence). The CDR3 runs 14 residues. With 1 base removed from V and 7 bases from J, the gap between germline ends came to 13 bases. The CDR3 is CASSLEGGTDEAFF. In DNA form, the CDR3 reads TGTGCCAGCAGCTTAGAGGGGGGGACGGATGAAGCTTTCTTT.

V and J are TRBV7-8 and TRBJ1-5; D is possibly TRBD1 (6 bases). The CDR3 is 16 amino acids. Germline CDR1 SGHVS, CDR2 FQNEAQ. V was pared by 7 bases and J by 1 base, with 17 bases between. In DNA form, the CDR3 reads TGTGCCAGCACCCGAGACGGCAGGGGCAGCAATCAGCCCCAGCATTTT. Translated: CASTRDGRGSNQPQHF.

The rearrangement joins TRBV2 to TRBJ2-4, with a possible D match to TRBD1 (6 bases). Between the trimmed V and J ends, which lost 8 bases and 8 bases, there was a span of 16 bases. Germline V gene lookup returns CDR1 SNHLY and CDR2 FYNNEI. The CDR3 sequence is 13 residues long. The CDR3 sequence is CASLSRTVDIQYF. The CDR3 DNA reads TGTGCCAGCCTTTCCAGGACAGTGGACATTCAGTACTTC.

This chain uses TRBV27 with TRBJ2-2; 13 nucleotides align to TRBD2. CDR3 length: 21 residues. Per the germline V gene, CDR1 is MNHEY and CDR2 is SMNVEV (reference sequence). Germline trimming cut 2 bases from V and 3 bases from J; bases unmatched to any gene: 15. This CDR3 is CASSLTSGGAGLVGDTGELFF. The CDR3 nucleotides are TGTGCCAGCAGTTTAACTAGCGGGGGGGCCGGATTAGTAGGGGACACCGGGGAGCTGTTTTTT.

Comment on this clone: At one end, the junction sequence differs from germline, possibly due to a read error. This chain joins TRBV7-8 and TRBJ2-7, with D unresolved. The CDR3 has 12 amino acids. The germline V gene has CDR1 SGHVS and CDR2 FQNEAQ. The CDR3 DNA sequence: TGTGCCAGCAGCAAAACGCTACCTCTGCTCCTCTTC. Translated, it gives CASSKTLPLLLF. Looking up the rest from reference TRBV7-8 and TRBJ2-7 gives the full variable domain: GAGVSQSPRYKVAKRGQDVALRCDPISGHVSLFWYQQALGQGPEFLTYFQNEAQLDKSGLPSDRFFAERPEGSVSTLKIQRTQQEDSAVYLCASSKTLPLLLFGPGTRLTVT.

This clone was detected a few times. The V gene is TRBV1, the J gene TRBJ1-2; the D call TRBD1 from the table was never checked on the DNA. TRBV1 is labeled a pseudogene. The CDR3 runs to 15 residues. In DNA, the CDR3 is TGCACCAGCAGCCAACAGGACAGGGGCAATTATGGCTACACCTTC. This codes for CTSSQQDRGNYGYTF.

The genes are TRBV6-4 and TRBJ2-1; 9 nucleotides line up with TRBD2. The length of the CDR3 is 15 residues. Trimming took 0 bases from V and 3 from J; bases not matched to a gene: 0. CDR1 is MRHNA and CDR2 is SNTAGT in the germline V gene. The CDR3 protein is CASSDSAGGYNEQFF. The CDR3 region has the DNA TGTGCCAGCAGTGACTCAGCGGGGGGCTACAATGAGCAGTTCTTC.

The genes are TRBV14 and TRBJ1-2, with D possibly TRBD1 on 5 matching bases. The germline V gene has CDR1 SGHDN and CDR2 FVKESK. Trimming cost V 1 base and J 2 bases, with 8 bases left between them. The CDR3 covers 14 residues. CDR3: CASSQAQGNYGYTF. DNA of the CDR3: TGTGCCAGCAGCCAAGCTCAGGGAAACTATGGCTACACCTTC. Supplemented by reference TRBV14 and TRBJ1-2, the full variable domain reads EAGVTQFPSHSVIEKGQTVTLRCDPISGHDNLYWYRRVMGKEIKFLLHFVKESKQDESGMPNNRFLAERTGGTYSTLKVQPAELEDSGVYFCASSQAQGNYGYTFGSGTRLTVV.

This sequence joins TRBV2 and TRBJ1-5; 7 bases are shared with TRBD1. The germline gives CDR1 SNHLY, CDR2 FYNNEI. With 3 bases clipped from V and 7 bases from J, the junction kept 6 bases outside the gene matches. The CDR3 is made up of 14 amino acids. CDR3 protein: CASSEDRFGQPQHF. CDR3 nucleotides: TGTGCCAGCAGTGAGGACAGGTTTGGACAGCCCCAGCATTTT.

This clone was recorded once. The chain joins TRBV19 to TRBJ1-3; weak D call: TRBD1 (6 bases). The V gene lost 7 bases and the J gene lost 0 bases, with 10 bases spanning the gap. Germline V gene sequence: CDR1 LNHDA, CDR2 SQIVND (reference sequence). The CDR3 totals 14 residues. The CDR3 reads CASTPQGSGNTIYF. CDR3 in DNA: TGTGCCAGTACCCCACAGGGCTCTGGAAACACCATATATTTT. The complete variable domain, with remaining parts taken from reference TRBV19 and TRBJ1-3, reads DGGITQSPKYLFRKEGQNVTLSCEQNLNHDAMYWYRQDPGQGLRLIYYSQIVNDFQKGDIAEGYSVSREKKESFPLTVTSAQKNPTAFYLCASTPQGSGNTIYFGEGSWLTVV.

This chain joins TRBV5-1 and TRBJ2-5; 13 positions match TRBD2. J gave up 3 bases and V 0 bases, and 5 bases lay outside the gene matches. The CDR3 consists of 17 residues. Looked up from germline, CDR1 is SGHRS and CDR2 is YFSETQ. The CDR3 is CASSLGLAGGGKETQYF. CDR3 bases: TGCGCCAGCAGCTTGGGACTAGCGGGGGGTGGTAAAGAGACCCAGTACTTC.

The chain is built from TRBV7-9 and TRBJ1-3; 10 bases are shared with TRBD1. This CDR3 is 19 amino acids long. Germline CDR1 and CDR2: SEHNR and FQNEAQ (reference sequence). Germline trimming cut 5 bases from V and 0 bases from J; bases unmatched to any gene: 13. The CDR3: CASSHRDRGKQDSGNTIYF. DNA of the CDR3: TGTGCCAGCAGCCACCGGGACAGGGGCAAGCAAGACTCTGGAAACACCATATATTTT.

The chain carries TRBV7-9 and TRBJ1-2; 9 positions match TRBD1. The germline gives CDR1 SEHNR, CDR2 FQNEAQ (reference sequence). The CDR3 contains 14 residues. After removal of 8 bases from V and 7 bases from J, the junction contained 11 bases not matched to a gene. CDR3 residues: CASRDGTGNVGYTF. CDR3 sequence (DNA): TGTGCCAGCCGCGACGGGACAGGGAATGTTGGCTACACCTTC.

J is TRBJ1-6 and V is TRBV9, with 9 bases that match TRBD1. From germline, CDR1 is SGDLS and CDR2 YYNGEE. V lost 3 bases to trimming and J lost 7 bases; unmatched junction nucleotides: 5. The CDR3 is 15 residues long. The CDR3 DNA reads TGTGCCAGCAGCGGGGGGACAGGGCTAAATTCACCCCTCCACTTT. It encodes CASSGGTGLNSPLHF.

This clone was observed a handful of times. The chain carries TRBV5-6 and TRBJ1-1; perhaps TRBD1 as D (5 bases). CDR1 is SGHDT, CDR2 YYEEEE, per germline. This CDR3 region has 16 residues. V lost 3 bases, J lost 4 bases, and 19 bases lay in between. The CDR3 sequence: CASSSLTLPGGTEAFF. In DNA, the CDR3 is TGTGCCAGCAGCTCCCTCACCCTGCCGGGGGGCACTGAAGCTTTCTTT.

J is TRBJ1-1 and V is TRBV5-4; D remains ambiguous. Trimming stripped 4 bases from V and 7 bases from J, with 14 bases between. The CDR3 has 13 amino acids. Germline V lookup: CDR1 SGHNT, CDR2 YYREEE (reference sequence). Here the CDR3 reads CASSRDQPGEAFF. CDR3 nucleotides: TGTGCCAGCAGCCGAGACCAGCCGGGTGAAGCTTTCTTT.

The V gene is TRBV28, the J gene TRBJ1-2; no clear D. V was shortened by 4 bases and J by 8 bases, with 23 bases between the two germline ends. The CDR3 spans 16 residues. Looked up from germline, CDR1 is MDHEN and CDR2 is SYDVKM. The CDR3 DNA reads as TGTGCCAGCAGTTCCCCGTCCTGGACGGCAAGGGAGGGCTACACCTTC. It is translated as CASSSPSWTAREGYTF.

There are a few counts of this clone. This rearrangement joins TRBV5-4 to TRBJ2-5, with 7 bases fitting TRBD2. Germline V gene sequence: CDR1 SGHNT, CDR2 YYREEE (reference sequence). This CDR3 is built from 15 residues. V gave up 2 bases and J gave up 5 bases; unmatched junction bases: 9. CDR3 amino acids: CASSFIPGEGETQYF. The CDR3 region has the DNA TGTGCCAGCAGCTTCATCCCGGGGGAGGGTGAGACCCAGTACTTC.

This rearrangement joins TRBV19 to TRBJ1-5; D may be TRBD1 (6 bases). This CDR3 is 17 amino acids long. Germline assignment: CDR1 LNHDA and CDR2 SQIVND (reference sequence). V shed 4 bases and J shed 4 bases, with 20 bases lying between them. CDR3 protein: CASSNAGAVNLNQPQHF. The CDR3 DNA reads TGTGCCAGTAGTAATGCGGGGGCCGTAAATCTAAATCAGCCCCAGCATTTT.